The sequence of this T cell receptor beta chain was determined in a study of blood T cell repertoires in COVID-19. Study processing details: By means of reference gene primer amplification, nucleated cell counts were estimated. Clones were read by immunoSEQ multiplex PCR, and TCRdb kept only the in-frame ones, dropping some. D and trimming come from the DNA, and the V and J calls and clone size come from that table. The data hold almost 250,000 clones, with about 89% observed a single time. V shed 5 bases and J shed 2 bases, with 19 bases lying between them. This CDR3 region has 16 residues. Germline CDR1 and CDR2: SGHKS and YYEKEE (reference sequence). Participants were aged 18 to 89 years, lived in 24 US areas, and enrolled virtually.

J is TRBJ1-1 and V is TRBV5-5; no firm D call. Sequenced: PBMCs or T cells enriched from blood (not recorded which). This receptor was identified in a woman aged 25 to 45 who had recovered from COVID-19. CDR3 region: CASRSSKTSTNTEAFF. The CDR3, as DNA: TGTGCCAGCAGATCGTCAAAGACGTCGACTAACACTGAAGCTTTCTTT.